The T cell receptor (beta chain) under discussion was sequenced for a study of cytomegalovirus exposure and HLA in healthy donors. Study in general: Unique TCR beta sequences numbering approximately 120 million came from around 180 million T cells in an earlier analysis.

The CDR3 sequence is 16 residues long. After removal of 0 bases from V and 4 bases from J, the junction contained 5 bases not matched to a gene. Germline V gene lookup returns CDR1 MNHEY and CDR2 SVGAGI. Overall study findings and caveats: Reported findings show TCR beta sequences accurately forecast HLA-A and HLA-B alleles in most subjects. V- and J-gene trimming of TCR beta was linked (in a later analysis) to a missense DCLRE1C variant.

Comment on this clone: The antigen remains unidentified.

Primers included in the PCR were 60 Vbeta and 13 Jbeta primers. The method was immunoSEQ multiplex PCR; TCRdb's version includes in-frame clones alone and lacks a portion of them. In the table there are about 100,000 clones, around 80% of which are singletons. Though probably carrying unrecorded immune exposures, donors were nominally healthy at sampling. This chain connects TRBV6-5 to TRBJ2-2; 7 nucleotides align to TRBD1. The receptor was derived from a female donor in good health and CMV-seropositive. The sequencing sample was made of PBMCs. The CDR3: CASSYSRGQSTGELFF. CDR3 DNA: TGTGCCAGCAGTTACTCGAGGGGACAGAGCACCGGGGAGCTGTTTTTT.